Each of the 30 T cell receptor beta chains below was sequenced from the same sample in a study of shared clonotypes between healthy human individuals. TCRdb's table, derived via immunoSEQ multiplex PCR, lists solely in-frame clones and lacks some. Among around 2.3 million clones, approximately 96% were seen once, and the ten largest hold around 0.13%. The source material was naive CD4+ T cells sorted from blood. The sample's subset: CD45RA+ positively selected. All receptors derive from a man aged 18-30 years in good health.

In this sample, this clone turned up once. V and J are TRBV12-5 and TRBJ2-2; 9 positions match TRBD1. Per the germline V gene, CDR1 is LGHNT and CDR2 is FRNRAP. The ends lost 3 bases at V and 2 bases at J; junction bases unmatched: 7. CDR3 length: 17 amino acids. CDR3: CASGLPRDRVNTGELFF. CDR3 in DNA: TGTGCTAGTGGTTTACCCCGGGACAGGGTTAACACCGGGGAGCTGTTTTTT.

The chain couples TRBV27 to TRBJ2-4; D is unresolved. Germline V gene lookup returns CDR1 MNHEY and CDR2 SMNVEV (reference sequence). The V and J ends lost 5 bases and 0 bases respectively, with 14 bases between them. There are 16 residues in the CDR3. The CDR3 here is CASSPQMELAKNIQYF. CDR3 coding DNA: TGTGCCAGCAGTCCCCAGATGGAGTTAGCCAAAAACATTCAGTACTTC.

The V call is TRBV7-2, the J call TRBJ2-1; TRBD2 matches at 7 bases. In germline, CDR1 is SGHTA, CDR2 FQGNSA. This CDR3 has 16 residues. J was trimmed by 4 bases and V by 1 base; bases with no gene match: 7. The CDR3 sequence: CASSLVLLADYNEQFF. CDR3 nucleotides: TGTGCCAGCAGCTTAGTACTTCTAGCGGATTACAATGAGCAGTTCTTC.

The V call is TRBV10-1, the J call TRBJ2-1, with 7 nucleotides matching TRBD1. V trimming: 5 bases; J trimming: 4 bases; junction bases outside the gene matches: 11. CDR3 size: 16 residues. Germline V gene sequence: CDR1 WNHNN, CDR2 SYGVQD (reference sequence). Written as DNA, the CDR3 is TGCGCCAGCAGTAAGACAGGGACGTTCGTTTACAATGAGCAGTTCTTC. This codes for CASSKTGTFVYNEQFF.

The count of this clone is one. The rearrangement links TRBV11-3 to TRBJ2-2, with D possibly TRBD2 on 5 matching bases. V was shortened by 5 bases and J by 4 bases, with 14 bases between the two germline ends. The CDR3 loop spans 15 amino acids. CDR1 SGHNT and CDR2 YENEEA come from the germline V gene. In nucleotides, the CDR3 is TGTGCCAGCAGCATCGGGGTTCTGGGCACCGGGGAGCTGTTTTTT. It translates to CASSIGVLGTGELFF. The variable domain in full, with the rest retrieved from reference TRBV11-3 and TRBJ2-2, is EAGVVQSPRYKIIEKKQPVAFWCNPISGHNTLYWYLQNLGQGPELLIRYENEEAVDDSQLPKDRFSAERLKGVDSTLKIQPAELGDSAVYLCASSIGVLGTGELFFGEGSRLTVL.

J is TRBJ2-7 and V is TRBV28; D unresolved. Between the trimmed V and J ends, which lost 7 bases and 6 bases, there was a span of 16 bases. This CDR3 is built from 13 residues. Germline lookup yields CDR1 MDHEN and CDR2 SYDVKM. The CDR3 loop is CASTPDRSGEQYF. CDR3 nucleotides: TGTGCCAGCACCCCTGACCGTTCTGGCGAGCAGTACTTC.

The chain joins TRBV6-1 to TRBJ1-4, with 8 bases identical to TRBD1. J lost 1 base, V lost 5 bases, and 3 bases had no gene match. The germline CDR1 and CDR2 sequences are MNHNS and SASEGT. The CDR3 covers 15 residues. The CDR3 loop is CASSQGALTNEKLFF. The CDR3 bases are TGTGCCAGCAGTCAGGGGGCGCTAACTAATGAAAAACTGTTTTTT.

Concerning this clone itself: Different DNA sequences within this sample yield the same CDR3. The chain uses TRBV5-1 and TRBJ2-5; a possible D gene is TRBD2 (6 bases). The CDR3 runs to 14 residues. Trimming removed 3 bases at V and 1 base at J, with 10 bases between. From germline, CDR1 is SGHRS and CDR2 YFSETQ. The DNA of the CDR3 is TGCGCCAGCAGCTCAGGGACTTCCCAAGAGACCCAGTACTTC. Its protein is CASSSGTSQETQYF.

For the CDR3, the DNA is TGTGCCAGCAGCGACGAAGGGTGGAGCCTTAGGGCGACCCTCGGCGAGCAGTACTTC. Encoded protein: CASSDEGWSLRATLGEQYF. V is TRBV7-9 and J is TRBJ2-7; no definite D call. V was trimmed by 5 bases and J by 6 bases, leaving 32 bases between them. Germline loops: CDR1 SEHNR, CDR2 FQNEAQ (reference sequence). The CDR3 consists of 19 residues.

This chain connects TRBV4-1 to TRBJ1-4; D might be TRBD1 (6 bases). The CDR3 is made up of 12 amino acids. Germline CDR1 and CDR2: MGHRA and YSYEKL. Trimming cost V 5 bases and J 8 bases, with 9 bases left between them. The CDR3 nucleotides read TGCGCCAGCAGCTCAGACAGGGAAAAACTGTTTTTT. Amino acids: CASSSDREKLFF.

The V and J genes are TRBV5-6 and TRBJ1-1; D may be TRBD1 (6 bases). The CDR3 runs to 14 residues. CDR1 is SGHDT and CDR2 is YYEEEE in the germline V gene. Trimming cost V 1 base and J 3 bases, with 10 bases left between them. The CDR3 DNA follows: TGTGCCAGCAGCTTGACAGGGATGGACACTGAAGCTTTCTTT. Translation gives CASSLTGMDTEAFF.

The rearrangement links TRBV6-1 to TRBJ1-2, with 10 bases identical to TRBD1. Per germline, CDR1 MNHNS and CDR2 SASEGT. CDR3 length: 14 residues. V lost 3 bases and J lost 6; bases outside the gene matches: 4. CDR3 bases: TGTGCCAGCAGTGAGGGACAGGGGCTTGATGGCTACACCTTC. The encoded protein is CASSEGQGLDGYTF.

As to this clone: The sample contains more than one DNA sequence encoding this CDR3. The rearrangement links TRBV6-5 to TRBJ1-2; D possibly corresponds to TRBD1 (5 bases). This CDR3 has 14 residues. Germline CDR1 reads MNHEY; CDR2 reads SVGAGI. The germline V and J ends were trimmed by 0 bases and 6 bases, with 11 bases remaining between them. The CDR3 nucleotides read TGTGCCAGCAGTTACTCGAGGCAGGGAGATGGCTACACCTTC. Translating it yields CASSYSRQGDGYTF.

The chain employs TRBV6-5 and TRBJ1-1; D is undetermined. Germline CDR1 and CDR2: MNHEY and SVGAGI. V lost 2 bases and J lost 7, with 8 bases in between. CDR3 length: 12 residues. The CDR3 reads CASSYGPSEAFF. The CDR3 DNA sequence: TGTGCCAGCAGTTACGGGCCAAGTGAAGCTTTCTTT.

The chain uses TRBV5-1 and TRBJ1-5; D is unclear. Germline V gene sequence: CDR1 SGHRS, CDR2 YFSETQ. This CDR3 is 14 amino acids long. V was pared by 0 bases and J by 6 bases, with 10 bases between. CDR3 loop: CASSLDPSGQPQHF. The CDR3 DNA sequence: TGCGCCAGCAGCTTGGACCCGAGCGGTCAGCCCCAGCATTTT.

This clone was recorded only once. This chain joins TRBV20-1 and TRBJ2-1; D is ambiguous. This CDR3 is built from 11 residues. The germline gives CDR1 DFQATT, CDR2 SNEGSKA (reference sequence). The V and J ends lost 3 bases and 11 bases respectively, with 11 bases between them. The CDR3 bases are TGCAGTGCTAGGCCCGGGCTACAGCAGTTCTTC. Amino acid sequence: CSARPGLQQFF.

J is TRBJ2-1 and V is TRBV27; 8 bases line up with TRBD2. Germline CDR1 reads MNHEY; CDR2 reads SMNVEV (reference sequence). The CDR3 totals 15 residues. The trim removed 7 bases at V and 5 bases at J, leaving 10 bases unmatched. DNA for the CDR3: TGTGCCAGCATCAACAGGCTAGCGGGCAACAATGAGCAGTTCTTC. Translation gives CASINRLAGNNEQFF.

V usage is TRBV2 and J usage is TRBJ1-1; D is ambiguous. Trimming shortened V by 1 base and J by 3 bases, and 12 bases separated the two germline ends. CDR3 size: 15 residues. CDR1 is SNHLY and CDR2 is FYNNEI in the germline V gene. For the CDR3, the DNA is TGTGCCAGCAGTGAAGGGTGGGCCGCGGACACTGAAGCTTTCTTT. Translating gives CASSEGWAADTEAFF.

A note on this clone: Different DNA sequences within this sample yield the same CDR3. The chain employs TRBV6-5 and TRBJ2-7, with TRBD1 identical over 10 bases. Germline assignment: CDR1 MNHEY and CDR2 SVGAGI. After removal of 2 bases from V and 2 bases from J, the junction contained 3 bases not matched to a gene. CDR3 size: 15 residues. In DNA form, the CDR3 reads TGTGCCAGCAGTTACCAAGGACAGGGGGCCTACGAGCAGTACTTC. It yields the protein CASSYQGQGAYEQYF.

On this clone: Other nucleotide sequences from this sample produce the same CDR3. The rearrangement links TRBV5-1 to TRBJ1-4; 7 bases are a match to TRBD1. This CDR3 spans 15 amino acids. Germline CDR1 is SGHRS and CDR2 is YFSETQ. The junction had 1 base not matched to a gene; V was cut back by 0 bases and J by 2 bases. The CDR3 DNA reads TGCGCCAGCAGCTTGGGGGGACAGACTAATGAAAAACTGTTTTTT. It encodes CASSLGGQTNEKLFF.

This clone was recorded only once. Other DNA sequences in this specimen translate into the identical CDR3. The genes are TRBV5-1 and TRBJ2-7, with TRBD1 as a possible D gene (6 bases). V was trimmed by 8 bases and J by 0 bases, leaving 12 bases between them. The germline V gene encodes CDR1 SGHRS and CDR2 YFSETQ. This CDR3 spans 13 amino acids. The CDR3 DNA reads TGCGCCAGTTCCACAGGGAGCTCCTACGAGCAGTACTTC. Translation gives CASSTGSSYEQYF.

The chain links TRBV6-5 to TRBJ2-5; D is perhaps TRBD1 (6 bases). The germline V and J ends were trimmed by 4 bases and 7 bases, with 19 bases remaining between them. The CDR3 extends over 15 amino acids. Germline V gene sequence: CDR1 MNHEY, CDR2 SVGAGI. The CDR3, as DNA: TGTGCCAGCAGTTCCGACAGGTTGACAGCTCCGACCCAGTACTTC. Translation gives CASSSDRLTAPTQYF.

The rearrangement links TRBV7-9 to TRBJ2-5; 7 nucleotides line up with TRBD2. The V gene end was trimmed by 2 bases and the J gene end by 5 bases; junction bases not matched to a gene: 14. The CDR3 runs to 17 residues. Germline values: CDR1 SEHNR, CDR2 FQNEAQ (reference sequence). CDR3 nucleotides: TGTGCCAGCAGCTTAAGTTGGGCGGGAGTAGGATCGGAGACCCAGTACTTC. Its translation is CASSLSWAGVGSETQYF. The full variable domain, in which reference TRBV7-9 and TRBJ2-5 provide the parts outside the CDR3, is DTGVSQNPRHKITKRGQNVTFRCDPISEHNRLYWYRQTLGQGPEFLTYFQNEAQLEKSRLLSDRFSAERPKGSFSTLEIQRTEQGDSAMYLCASSLSWAGVGSETQYFGPGTRLLVL.

The chain joins TRBV7-2 to TRBJ2-5; D ambiguous. With 1 base removed from V and 5 bases from J, the gap between germline ends came to 14 bases. The CDR3 has 15 amino acids. Germline loops: CDR1 SGHTA, CDR2 FQGNSA. CDR3 nucleotide sequence: TGTGCCAGCAGCTTAGTCTACCTCCCTCGGGAGACCCAGTACTTC. Its translation: CASSLVYLPRETQYF.

This clone was detected only a few times. This chain joins TRBV5-1 and TRBJ1-3; D not certain. The CDR3 covers 16 residues. Germline CDR1 reads SGHRS; CDR2 reads YFSETQ. Trimming stripped 3 bases from V and 0 bases from J, with 13 bases between. The CDR3 DNA reads as TGCGCCAGCAGCTATGATGTCGGGAACTCTGGAAACACCATATATTTT. Translation gives CASSYDVGNSGNTIYF.

This rearrangement joins TRBV6-1 to TRBJ1-5; D is uncertain. Trimming removed 4 bases from V and 4 bases from J, with 20 bases in between. The CDR3 extends over 17 amino acids. Germline values: CDR1 MNHNS, CDR2 SASEGT. CDR3 region: CASSVLSGYWSNQPQHF. CDR3 sequence (DNA): TGTGCCAGCAGTGTATTATCGGGGTATTGGTCGAATCAGCCCCAGCATTTT.

For this clone: The same CDR3 arises from other DNA sequences in this sample as well. The J gene is TRBJ2-7, the V gene TRBV7-2, with 8 bases matching TRBD2. Trimming at V came to 1 base and at J to 0 bases, leaving 2 bases not matched to a gene. CDR3 size: 15 residues. The germline V gene encodes CDR1 SGHTA and CDR2 FQGNSA. Here the CDR3 DNA reads TGTGCCAGCAGCTTAGATAGCGGGAACTCCTACGAGCAGTACTTC. Protein product: CASSLDSGNSYEQYF.

The chain is built from TRBV11-2 and TRBJ1-1; unclear D gene. Trimming took off 1 base at V and 4 bases at J, with 7 bases between the two ends. Germline V CDR1 and CDR2: SGHAT, FQNNGV. The CDR3 has 13 amino acids. CDR3 residues: CASSLGSSTEAFF. The DNA of the CDR3 is TGTGCCAGCAGCTTAGGAAGTAGCACTGAAGCTTTCTTT. Using reference TRBV11-2 and TRBJ1-1 for the parts outside the CDR3, the full variable domain is EAGVAQSPRYKIIEKRQSVAFWCNPISGHATLYWYQQILGQGPKLLIQFQNNGVVDDSQLPKDRFSAERLKGVDSTLKIQPAKLEDSAVYLCASSLGSSTEAFFGQGTRLTVV.

This chain uses TRBV28 with TRBJ2-7; 8 bases match TRBD1. V dropped 6 bases and J dropped 0; count of bases not matched to a gene: 4. Germline loops: CDR1 MDHEN, CDR2 SYDVKM. This CDR3 spans 14 amino acids. CDR3: CASSRDRSSYEQYF. Written as DNA, the CDR3 is TGTGCCAGCAGCCGGGACAGGAGCTCCTACGAGCAGTACTTC.

V is TRBV19 and J is TRBJ2-7; D not certain. The CDR3 has 13 amino acids. Trimming left V 3 bases short and J 6 bases short, with 12 bases between. Germline V gene sequence: CDR1 LNHDA, CDR2 SQIVND (reference sequence). The CDR3 DNA is TGTGCCAGTAGTATCTCCGGGCCTAGCGAGCAGTACTTC. Translating it yields CASSISGPSEQYF.